The 5 T cell receptor beta chains below all came from one sample that was sequenced in a study of blood T cell repertoires in COVID-19. TCRdb's table, derived via immunoSEQ multiplex PCR, lists solely in-frame clones and lacks some. This repertoire shows about 210,000 clones, more than 70% found once; its top ten account for roughly 2.9%. The specimen sequenced was peripheral blood. These receptors came from a man aged 45-60 years with active or convalescent COVID-19.

This chain joins TRBV10-3 and TRBJ2-2, with 9 nucleotides matching TRBD2. The CDR3 runs to 15 residues. Looked up from germline, CDR1 is ENHRY and CDR2 is SYGVKD. Unmatched junction bases numbered 7, after V lost 6 bases and J lost 5 bases. The CDR3 nucleotides read TGTGCCATCAGAGAACCGGGACTAGCTACCGGGGAGCTGTTTTTT. It specifies CAIREPGLATGELFF.

Comment on this clone: This sequence is one base from a far larger clone and is likely a read error. The V and J genes are TRBV7-9 and TRBJ1-6; 9 nucleotides align to TRBD1. The CDR3 spans 14 residues. CDR1 and CDR2 from the germline V gene are SEHNR and FQNEAQ (reference sequence). The ends lost 5 bases at V and 8 bases at J; junction bases unmatched: 4. CDR3 nucleotide sequence: TGTGCCAGCAGCCAGGACAGGGGAGATTCACCCCTCCACTTT. This encodes CASSQDRGDSPLHF.

The rearrangement uses TRBV9 and TRBJ2-3; D gene ambiguous. The CDR3 contains 12 residues. Germline-derived CDR1 and CDR2 are SGDLS and YYNGEE. V was cut by 4 bases and J by 6 bases, with 9 bases left in between. This CDR3 is CASSPQSDTQYF. The CDR3 DNA follows: TGTGCCAGCAGCCCCCAAAGCGATACGCAGTATTTT.

The chain has TRBV7-8 and TRBJ2-7; tentatively, D is TRBD1 (5 bases). In germline, CDR1 is SGHVS, CDR2 FQNEAQ. V was shortened by 2 bases and J by 5 bases, with 10 bases between the two germline ends. CDR3 size: 13 residues. Here the CDR3 DNA reads TGTGCCAGCAGCTTATTAGTAGGGGACGAGCAGTACTTC. It is translated as CASSLLVGDEQYF.

The chain is built from TRBV18 and TRBJ2-4; TRBD1 aligns across 8 bases. The V segment lost 8 bases and the J segment 10 bases; nucleotides outside the gene matches: 7. The CDR3 runs 12 residues. The germline V gene has CDR1 KGHSH and CDR2 LQKENI. The CDR3 is CASIGTGRIQYF. CDR3 nucleotide sequence: TGTGCCAGCATTGGGACAGGCCGAATTCAGTACTTC.